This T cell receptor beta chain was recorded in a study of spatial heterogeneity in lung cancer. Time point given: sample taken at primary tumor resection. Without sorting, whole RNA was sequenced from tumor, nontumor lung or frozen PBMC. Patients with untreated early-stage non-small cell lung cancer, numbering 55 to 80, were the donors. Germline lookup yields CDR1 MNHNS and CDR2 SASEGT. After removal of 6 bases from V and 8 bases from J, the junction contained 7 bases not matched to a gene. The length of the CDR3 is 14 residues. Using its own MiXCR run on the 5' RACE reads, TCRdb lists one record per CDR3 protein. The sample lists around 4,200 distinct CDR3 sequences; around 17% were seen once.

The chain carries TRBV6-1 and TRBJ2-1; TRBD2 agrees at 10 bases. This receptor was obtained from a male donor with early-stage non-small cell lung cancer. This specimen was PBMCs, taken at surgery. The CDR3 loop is CASRAGTSVHEQFF. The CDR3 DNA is TGTGCCAGCAGAGCCGGGACTAGCGTCCATGAGCAGTTCTTC.